This T cell receptor (beta chain) comes out of a study of blood T cells in healthy people across ages. The CDR3 length is 17 residues. Germline trimming cut 0 bases from V and 13 bases from J; bases unmatched to any gene: 16. The germline CDR1 and CDR2 sequences are SGHRS and YFSETQ. A remark on this clonotype: As yet, its antigen is unknown.

PCR was performed a second time for roughly 7 to 12 cycles using a sample-barcoded 5' primer and a J-beta primer mix. TCRdb analysed the 5' RACE reads with MiXCR anew, one entry per CDR3 protein. The sample contains more than 1,400,000 distinct CDR3 sequences, approximately 40% of which appear only once. Whole-study findings and limits: Donor CMV status, an unknown factor, possibly confounded changes in expanded clonotypes.

The rearrangement uses TRBV5-1 and TRBJ2-4; 10 nucleotides align to TRBD2. The TCR sequence derives from a woman under 30 in good health. Material for sequencing was blood. Written as DNA, the CDR3 is TGCGCCAGCAGCTTGGATCTCCCTAGCGGGGGCTACAATGAGCAGTACTTC. Protein product: CASSLDLPSGGYNEQYF.